The rows below give T cell receptor beta chains drawn from one sample of a study of human versus mouse CDR3 diversity and MHC coevolution. Profiling relied on immunoSEQ multiplex PCR, and the TCRdb table lists in-frame clones only, not all of them. The sample has about 81,000 clones, approximately 92% seen once. Sequenced material: naive CD4+ T cells from blood. The receptor set was obtained from a person aged 30-69 years in good health. Both conserved end residues are trimmed from each CDR3. Where a row states a size, it is once, few, many or the class of an expanded clone; other rows omit it.

once,TRBV7-8,ASSLVAGMNTEAF
-,TRBV7-3,ASSLSTGRGTEAF
-,TRBV5-6,ASSLPGQETQY
-,TRBV7-2,ASSLRQKEKDGYT
-,TRBV7-2,ASTIEGSEAF
-,TRBV5-4,ASSPGGTSGVFTGELF
once,TRBV30,ARGPGQGRTEAF
-,TRBV6-6,ASSSEGGRKQY
-,TRBV30,AWSVRSGGPDTQY
-,TRBV7-3,ASSLGGGNSYEQY
-,TRBV7-2,ASSKEESFGGNNEQF
-,TRBV28,ASRRLAGEQY
-,TRBV6-5,ASSSVRADTQY
-,TRBV29-1,SAQGLVAETQY
-,TRBV5-4,ASSLRGPNTEAF
-,TRBV27,ASSLKGTGGLYGYT
-,TRBV7-9,ASSLKGANTEAF
once,TRBV6-5,ASSPRLAGGGEQF
once,TRBV29-1,SVDSSNYGYT
-,TRBV30,AWTRGTEAF
-,TRBV5-4,ASSNPRVANEKLF
-,TRBV25-1,ASSEGPNYGYT
-,TRBV6-5,ASSYGTSGNNEQF
-,TRBV19,ASSARTGTGGETQY
-,TRBV5-1,ASSLVGSGGETQY
-,TRBV11-1,ASSLGQVREQF
-,TRBV6-6,ASRSSGFYQETQY
-,TRBV7-2,ASSPGGGRETQY
-,TRBV7-2,ASSSSYRRMNTEAF
-,TRBV11-2,ASSPHVGATYEQY
-,TRBV27,VSSPHRDRANQPQH
-,TRBV18,ASSPPGQPYGYT
-,TRBV27,ASSPLGGGPGNIQY
-,TRBV5-6,ASSSGQINQPQH
-,TRBV7-9,ASSLAEQYNEQF
-,TRBV30,AWDRAYEQY
-,TRBV28,ASMGRGAPNTEAF
-,TRBV10-2,ASSESRQAGTYSNQPQH
-,TRBV19,ASSIETTYNEQF
-,TRBV7-8,ASSPRGQINEKLF
-,TRBV7-2,ASSLMAGGLGDTQY